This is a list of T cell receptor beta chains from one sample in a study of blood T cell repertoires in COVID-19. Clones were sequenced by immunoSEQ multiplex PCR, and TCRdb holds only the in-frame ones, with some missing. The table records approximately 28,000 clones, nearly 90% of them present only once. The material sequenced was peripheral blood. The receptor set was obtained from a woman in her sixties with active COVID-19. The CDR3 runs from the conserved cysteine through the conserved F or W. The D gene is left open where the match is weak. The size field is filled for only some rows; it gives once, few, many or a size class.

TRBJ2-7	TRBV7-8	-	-	TGTGCCAGCAACTTAGGTGGAGGGGAAAGCTACGAGCAGTACTTC	CASNLGGGESYEQYF
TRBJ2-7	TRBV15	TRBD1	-	TGTGCCACCAGCAGACCGTCACAGGGGCGTAACGAGCAGTACTTC	CATSRPSQGRNEQYF
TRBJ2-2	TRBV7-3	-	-	TGTGCCAGCAGCTTAAATGGACTCGCAAACACCGGGGAGCTGTTTTTT	CASSLNGLANTGELFF
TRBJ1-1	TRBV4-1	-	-	TGCGCCAGCAGCCGGGGAGGAGTAATGAACACTGAAGCTTTCTTT	CASSRGGVMNTEAFF
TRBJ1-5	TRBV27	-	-	TGTGCCAGCAGTACGCAGGGGAATCTGCCCCAGCATTTT	CASSTQGNLPQHF
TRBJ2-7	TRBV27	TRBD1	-	TGTGCCAGCAGTTTATCGGGACAGGGAGAGCAGTACTTC	CASSLSGQGEQYF
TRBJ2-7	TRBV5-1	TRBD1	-	TGCGCCAGCAGCTTGGTCCACAGGGGTGAAGAGCAGTACTTC	CASSLVHRGEEQYF
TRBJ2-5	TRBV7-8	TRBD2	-	TGTGCCAGCAGCTCCCCTTCGGGGGGGCTTGGAGAGACCCAGTACTTC	CASSSPSGGLGETQYF
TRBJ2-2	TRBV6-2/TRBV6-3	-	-	TGTGCCAGCAGTTACTCGACGGGGAAGAACACCGGGGAGCTGTTTTTT	CASSYSTGKNTGELFF
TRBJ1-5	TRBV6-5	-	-	TGTGCCAGCATGGTGGAGGGGAGCAATCAGCCCCAGCATTTT	CASMVEGSNQPQHF
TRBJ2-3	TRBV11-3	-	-	TGTGCCAGCAGCTTAAGCCCCAACACAGATACGCAGTATTTT	CASSLSPNTDTQYF
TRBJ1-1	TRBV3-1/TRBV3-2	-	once	TGTGCCAGCAGCCGTCTTTCGTATGAAGCTTTCTTT	CASSRLSYEAFF
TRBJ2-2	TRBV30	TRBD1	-	TGTGCCGTAAGACAGGGGATCAACGCCGGGGAGCTGTTTTTT	CAVRQGINAGELFF
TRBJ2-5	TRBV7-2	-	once	TGTGCCAGCAGCTTACAGGCCAGGCCACTAGGGACCCAGTACTTC	CASSLQARPLGTQYF
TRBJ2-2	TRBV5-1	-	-	TGCGCCAGCAGCTTGATATTAGCGGCGACCGGGGAGCTGTTTTTT	CASSLILAATGELFF
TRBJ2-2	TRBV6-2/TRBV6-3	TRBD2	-	TGTGCCAGCAGCACCGGGACTAGCGGGAGTTACATCGGGGAGCTGTTTTTT	CASSTGTSGSYIGELFF
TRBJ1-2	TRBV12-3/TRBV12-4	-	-	TGTGCCAGCAGTTCCTACGGGGGCTACACCTTC	CASSSYGGYTF
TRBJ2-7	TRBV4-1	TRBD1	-	TGCGCCAGCAGCCAAGAAATAATGGGACAGGGTCAGGGTGAGCAGTACTTC	CASSQEIMGQGQGEQYF
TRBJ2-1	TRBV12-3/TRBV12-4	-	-	TGTGCCAGCAGTCCTACAGGGTCGAGTGAGCAGTTCTTC	CASSPTGSSEQFF
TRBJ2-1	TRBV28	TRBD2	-	TGTGCCAGCAGTCCACTGCGCAATAGCGGGAGAAATGAGCAGTTCTTC	CASSPLRNSGRNEQFF
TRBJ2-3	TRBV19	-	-	TGTGCCAGTAGGCCAGGGGTCAGTAGCACAGATACGCAGTATTTT	CASRPGVSSTDTQYF
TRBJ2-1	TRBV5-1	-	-	TGCGCCAGCAGCTTTCCAATCAATGAGCAGTTCTTC	CASSFPINEQFF
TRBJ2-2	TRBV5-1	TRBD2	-	TGCGCCAGCACCCTGGTAGCGGGAGGGCCAGGAACCGGGGAGCTGTTTTTT	CASTLVAGGPGTGELFF
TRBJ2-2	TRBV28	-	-	TGTGCCAGCAGCAGGGGACTCGGGAGGCTACCCGGGGAGCTGTTTTTT	CASSRGLGRLPGELFF
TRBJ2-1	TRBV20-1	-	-	TGCAGTGCTAGCAGTGAGCAGTTCTTC	CSASSEQFF
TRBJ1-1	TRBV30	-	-	TGTGCCTGGAGGCTGAACAGGGTTCGTGGTGAAGCTTTCTTT	CAWRLNRVRGEAFF
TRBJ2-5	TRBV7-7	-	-	TGTGCCAGCAGTCCGCGGGGGCCCCAAGAGACCCAGTACTTC	CASSPRGPQETQYF
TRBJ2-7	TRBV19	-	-	TGTGCCAGTAGCCCAGGGCGGGACCTCTACGAGCAGTACTTC	CASSPGRDLYEQYF
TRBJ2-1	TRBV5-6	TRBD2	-	TGTGCCAGCAGCTTGGACCCAGCGGGGAGGGTTATGGATGAGCAGTTCTTC	CASSLDPAGRVMDEQFF
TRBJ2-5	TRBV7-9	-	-	TGTGCCAGCAGCTCGGGGTTACAAGAGACCCAGTACTTC	CASSSGLQETQYF
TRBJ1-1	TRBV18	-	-	TGTGCCAGCTCACCGGATGGAGGCGCTGAAGCTTTCTTT	CASSPDGGAEAFF
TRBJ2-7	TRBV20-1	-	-	TGCAGTGCTAATAGGGGCTACGAGCAGTACTTC	CSANRGYEQYF
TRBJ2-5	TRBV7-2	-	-	TGTGCCAGCAGCTTACAACAAGAGACCCAGTACTTC	CASSLQQETQYF
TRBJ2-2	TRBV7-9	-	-	TGTGCCAGCAGCTTAGCGGGGACACCTAGGGAGCTGTTTTTT	CASSLAGTPRELFF
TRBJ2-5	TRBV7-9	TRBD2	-	TGTGCCAGCAGCTGGACCGGGACTAGCGGGAGCGGTGAGACCCAGTACTTC	CASSWTGTSGSGETQYF
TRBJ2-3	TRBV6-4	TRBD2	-	TGTGCCAGCAGACGACTAGCGGGAGGTTCAGATACGCAGTATTTT	CASRRLAGGSDTQYF
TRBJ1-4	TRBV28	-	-	TGTGCCAGCAGTTTAAGCAGGGAAAATGAAAAACTGTTTTTT	CASSLSRENEKLFF
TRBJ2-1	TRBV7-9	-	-	TGTGCCAGCACCGAAGCGCCCGGGAGTCACAATGAGCAGTTCTTC	CASTEAPGSHNEQFF
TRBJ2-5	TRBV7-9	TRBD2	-	TGTGCCAGCAGCCGACTCGGGGGGACGACGGAGACCCAGTACTTC	CASSRLGGTTETQYF
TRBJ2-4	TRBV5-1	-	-	TGCGCCAGCAGTTCACCTGAGGACTACAACAAAAACATTCAGTACTTC	CASSSPEDYNKNIQYF
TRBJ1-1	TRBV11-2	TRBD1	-	TGTGCCAGCAGCTTAGCGGGTTGGGGACAGGGGGCGGTGAACACTGAAGCTTTCTTT	CASSLAGWGQGAVNTEAFF
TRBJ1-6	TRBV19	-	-	TGTGCCAGTAGTATTCAGGGTAAATCACCCCTCCACTTT	CASSIQGKSPLHF
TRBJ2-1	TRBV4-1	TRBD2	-	TGCGCCAGCAGCCAAGAACTGGCCGCTAGCGGGCAGTTCTTC	CASSQELAASGQFF
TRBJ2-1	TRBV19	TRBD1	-	TGTGCCAGTAGTATTGTAAGATTTCGGACAGGCGGAATCCAACACAATGAGCAGTTCTTC	CASSIVRFRTGGIQHNEQFF